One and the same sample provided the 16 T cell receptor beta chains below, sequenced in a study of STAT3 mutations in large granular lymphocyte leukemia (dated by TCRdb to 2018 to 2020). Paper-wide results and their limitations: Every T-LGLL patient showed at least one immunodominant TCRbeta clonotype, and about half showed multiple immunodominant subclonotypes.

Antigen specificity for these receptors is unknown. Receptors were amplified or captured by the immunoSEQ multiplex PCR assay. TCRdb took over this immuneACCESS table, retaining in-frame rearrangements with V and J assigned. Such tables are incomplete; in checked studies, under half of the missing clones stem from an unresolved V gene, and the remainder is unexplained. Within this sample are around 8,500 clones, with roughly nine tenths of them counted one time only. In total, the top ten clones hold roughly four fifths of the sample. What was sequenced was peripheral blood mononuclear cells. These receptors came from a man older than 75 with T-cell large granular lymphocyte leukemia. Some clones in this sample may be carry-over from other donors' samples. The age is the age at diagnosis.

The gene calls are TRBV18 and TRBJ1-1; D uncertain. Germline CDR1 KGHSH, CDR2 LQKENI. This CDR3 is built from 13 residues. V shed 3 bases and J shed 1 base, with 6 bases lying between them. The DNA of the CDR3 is TGTGCCAGCTCACCGATGACGAACACTGAAGCTTTCTTT. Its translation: CASSPMTNTEAFF.

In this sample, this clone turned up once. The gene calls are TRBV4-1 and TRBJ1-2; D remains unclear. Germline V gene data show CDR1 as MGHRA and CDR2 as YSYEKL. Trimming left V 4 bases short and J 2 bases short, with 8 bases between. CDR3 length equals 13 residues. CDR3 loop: CASSPVMNYGYTF. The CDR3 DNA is TGCGCCAGCAGCCCGGTCATGAACTATGGCTACACCTTC.

The CDR3 region is CASSIELGGAGQPQHF. DNA for the CDR3: TGTGCCAGTAGTATAGAACTAGGGGGCGCGGGTCAGCCCCAGCATTTT. The chain carries TRBV19 and TRBJ1-5; 7 bases align to TRBD1. CDR3 length: 16 residues. V shed 0 bases and J 6 bases; nucleotides not matched to a gene: 8. Germline loops: CDR1 LNHDA, CDR2 SQIVND (reference sequence).

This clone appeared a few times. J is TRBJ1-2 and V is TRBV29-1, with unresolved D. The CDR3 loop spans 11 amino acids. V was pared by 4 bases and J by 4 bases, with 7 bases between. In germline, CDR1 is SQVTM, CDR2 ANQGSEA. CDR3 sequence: CSVGVRYGYTF. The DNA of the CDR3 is TGCAGCGTTGGGGTGCGCTATGGCTACACCTTC.

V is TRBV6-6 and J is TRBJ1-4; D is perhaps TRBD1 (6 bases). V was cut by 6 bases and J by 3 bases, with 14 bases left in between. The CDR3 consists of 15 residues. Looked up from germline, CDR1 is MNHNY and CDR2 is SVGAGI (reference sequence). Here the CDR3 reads CASSRGGRANEKLFF. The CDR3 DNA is TGTGCCAGCAGCCGCGGGGGGCGGGCTAATGAAAAACTGTTTTTT.

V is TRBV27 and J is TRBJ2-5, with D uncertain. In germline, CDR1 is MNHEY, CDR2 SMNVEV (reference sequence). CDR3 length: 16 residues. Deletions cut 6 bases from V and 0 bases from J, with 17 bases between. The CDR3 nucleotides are TGTGCCAGCAGCCCACGATCCTTGGGGTACCAAGAGACCCAGTACTTC. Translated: CASSPRSLGYQETQYF.

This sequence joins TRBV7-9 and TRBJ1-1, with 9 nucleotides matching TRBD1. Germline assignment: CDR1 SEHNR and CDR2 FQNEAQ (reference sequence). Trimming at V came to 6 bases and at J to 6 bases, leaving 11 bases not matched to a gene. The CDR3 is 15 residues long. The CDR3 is CASREPGQGTSEAFF. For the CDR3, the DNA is TGTGCCAGCAGAGAACCGGGACAGGGTACGTCTGAAGCTTTCTTT.

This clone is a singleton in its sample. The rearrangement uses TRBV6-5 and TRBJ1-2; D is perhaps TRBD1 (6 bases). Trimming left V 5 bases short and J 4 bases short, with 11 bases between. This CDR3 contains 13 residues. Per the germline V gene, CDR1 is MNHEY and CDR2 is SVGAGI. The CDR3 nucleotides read TGTGCCAGCAGTCCCATAGGGGGCTATGGCTACACCTTC. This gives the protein CASSPIGGYGYTF.

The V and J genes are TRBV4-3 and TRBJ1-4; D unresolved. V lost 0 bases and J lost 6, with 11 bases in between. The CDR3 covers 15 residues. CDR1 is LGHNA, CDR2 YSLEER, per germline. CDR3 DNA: TGCGCCAGCAGCCAAGATCGGCTCCCGGATGAAAAACTGTTTTTT. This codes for CASSQDRLPDEKLFF.

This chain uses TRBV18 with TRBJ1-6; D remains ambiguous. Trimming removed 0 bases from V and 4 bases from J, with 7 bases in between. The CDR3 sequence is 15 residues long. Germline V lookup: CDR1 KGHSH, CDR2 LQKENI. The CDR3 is CASSPPAEYNSPLHF. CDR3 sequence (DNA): TGTGCCAGCTCACCACCTGCAGAGTATAATTCACCCCTCCACTTT.

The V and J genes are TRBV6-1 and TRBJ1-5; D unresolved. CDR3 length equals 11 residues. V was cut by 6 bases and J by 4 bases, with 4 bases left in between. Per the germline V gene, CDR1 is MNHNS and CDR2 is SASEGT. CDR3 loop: CASRENQPQHF. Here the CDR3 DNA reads TGTGCCAGCAGAGAGAATCAGCCCCAGCATTTT.

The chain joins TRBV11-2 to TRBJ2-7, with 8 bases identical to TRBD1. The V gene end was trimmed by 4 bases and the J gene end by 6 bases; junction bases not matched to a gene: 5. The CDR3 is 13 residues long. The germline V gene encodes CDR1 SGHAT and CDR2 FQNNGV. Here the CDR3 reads CASSSPTGVEQYF. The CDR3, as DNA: TGTGCCAGCAGCTCACCGACAGGGGTCGAGCAGTACTTC.

The CDR3: CASSPTSGAPLHF. The DNA for the CDR3 is TGTGCCAGCAGCCCCACCTCAGGGGCACCCCTCCACTTT. The chain recombines TRBV7-2 with TRBJ1-6, with D perhaps matching TRBD1 (6 bases). V lost 5 bases and J lost 11, with 13 bases in between. The CDR3 totals 13 residues. Looked up from germline, CDR1 is SGHTA and CDR2 is FQGNSA.

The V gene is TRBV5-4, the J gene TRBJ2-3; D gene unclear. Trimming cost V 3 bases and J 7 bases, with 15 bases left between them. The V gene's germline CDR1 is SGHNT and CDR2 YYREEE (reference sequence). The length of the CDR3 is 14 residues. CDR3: CASSSDRVMNTQYF. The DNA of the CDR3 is TGTGCCAGCAGCTCCGACCGGGTTATGAATACGCAGTATTTT.

CDR3 sequence (DNA): TGCGCCAGCAGCCAAGCGCTAGATCAGCCCCAGCATTTT. Its protein product is CASSQALDQPQHF. V is TRBV4-3 and J is TRBJ1-5, with D unclear. This CDR3 has 13 residues. The V end was cut by 1 base, the J end by 5 bases, with 6 bases between. Germline values: CDR1 LGHNA, CDR2 YSLEER.

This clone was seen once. CDR3 nucleotide sequence: TGTGCCAGCAGTCGGGGACAGACCTACGAGCAGTACTTC. This gives the protein CASSRGQTYEQYF. The rearrangement links TRBV2 to TRBJ2-7; 7 positions match TRBD1. CDR3 length: 13 amino acids. Germline-derived CDR1 and CDR2 are SNHLY and FYNNEI. The V segment lost 5 bases and the J segment 2 bases; nucleotides outside the gene matches: 3. The variable domain in full, completed from reference TRBV2 and TRBJ2-7, reads EPEVTQTPSHQVTQMGQEVILRCVPISNHLYFYWYRQILGQKVEFLVSFYNNEISEKSEIFDDQFSVERPDGSNFTLKIRSTKLEDSAMYFCASSRGQTYEQYFGPGTRLTVT.